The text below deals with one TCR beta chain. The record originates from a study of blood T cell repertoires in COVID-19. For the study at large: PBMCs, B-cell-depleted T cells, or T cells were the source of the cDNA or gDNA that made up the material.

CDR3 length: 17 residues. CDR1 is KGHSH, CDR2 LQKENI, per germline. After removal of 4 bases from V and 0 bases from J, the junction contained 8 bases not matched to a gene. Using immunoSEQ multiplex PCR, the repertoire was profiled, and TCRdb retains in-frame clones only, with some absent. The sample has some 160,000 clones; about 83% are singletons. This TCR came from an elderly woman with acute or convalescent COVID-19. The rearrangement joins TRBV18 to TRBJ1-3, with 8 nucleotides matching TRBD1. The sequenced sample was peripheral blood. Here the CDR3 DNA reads TGTGCCAGCTCACAACCTTTAGGACAGGGCTCTGGAAACACCATATATTTT. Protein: CASSQPLGQGSGNTIYF.